The 24 T cell receptor beta chains given below trace back to one sample, sequenced in a study of T cell responses to AZD1222 COVID-19 vaccine. Libraries were prepared by immunoSEQ multiplex PCR; TCRdb keeps only in-frame clonotypes and omits some of them. The table lists some 100,000 clones, 87% of them singletons. The material sequenced was peripheral blood, taken on day 0 of AZD1222 vaccination. The receptors were gathered from an adult in good health.

The rearrangement links TRBV3-1 (or the pseudogene TRBV3-2) to TRBJ2-7; 8 nucleotides align to TRBD2. This CDR3 is built from 17 residues. V lost 4 bases to trimming and J lost 5 bases; unmatched junction nucleotides: 16. CDR1 is LGHDT and CDR2 is YNNKEL in the germline V gene (reference sequence). In DNA, the CDR3 is TGTGCCAGCAGCCCCCCCGGGACTAGGGGCCCCCTCGACGAGCAGTACTTC. Residues: CASSPPGTRGPLDEQYF.

In its sample, this clone was seen once. The gene calls are TRBV6-5 and TRBJ2-7; D remains ambiguous. CDR1 and CDR2 (germline): MNHEY, SVGAGI. V lost 4 bases and J lost 6, with 16 bases in between. CDR3 length equals 14 residues. The CDR3 spells CASSFGRSPLEQYF. In DNA form, the CDR3 reads TGTGCCAGCAGTTTTGGCAGGTCCCCCCTCGAGCAGTACTTC.

The chain employs TRBV7-2 and TRBJ2-1, with TRBD2 matching 7 bases. The CDR3 loop spans 16 amino acids. With 5 bases clipped from V and 9 bases from J, the junction kept 16 bases outside the gene matches. Per germline, CDR1 SGHTA and CDR2 FQGNSA. The CDR3 region has the DNA TGTGCCAGCAGCGTATCAACTAGCGCCCGCAATCTTGAGCAGTTCTTC. Translating gives CASSVSTSARNLEQFF.

V and J are TRBV7-8 and TRBJ1-2, with 7 bases that match TRBD1. The CDR3 spans 17 residues. The germline V gene encodes CDR1 SGHVS and CDR2 FQNEAQ. The J segment lost 2 bases and the V segment lost 5 bases, leaving 14 bases of the junction unmatched. CDR3 loop: CASSPFVRGAENYGYTF. The CDR3 bases are TGTGCCAGCAGCCCCTTCGTCAGGGGGGCTGAGAACTATGGCTACACCTTC.

The chain is built from TRBV7-3 and TRBJ2-1; 7 nucleotides line up with TRBD1. Germline-derived CDR1 and CDR2 are SGHTA and FQGTGA. Trimming removed 0 bases from V and 8 bases from J; junction bases left unmatched: 10. The length of the CDR3 is 16 residues. The CDR3 sequence is CASSLTFAAGGDEQFF. CDR3 nucleotides: TGTGCCAGCAGCTTAACGTTTGCGGCAGGGGGTGATGAGCAGTTCTTC.

The rearrangement uses TRBV28 and TRBJ2-3; D is uncertain. Between the trimmed V and J ends, which lost 9 bases and 0 bases, there was a span of 7 bases. The CDR3 consists of 12 residues. Germline V gene sequence: CDR1 MDHEN, CDR2 SYDVKM. CDR3 region: CASDSSTDTQYF. CDR3 nucleotide sequence: TGTGCCAGTGACTCTAGCACAGATACGCAGTATTTT.

The J gene is TRBJ2-7, the V gene TRBV7-2; a weak D match, TRBD2 (6 bases). The CDR3 consists of 15 residues. From germline, CDR1 is SGHTA and CDR2 FQGNSA. V was pared by 3 bases and J by 4 bases, with 16 bases between. CDR3 in amino acids: CASSLGGGGFYEQYF. The CDR3, as DNA: TGTGCCAGCAGCTTGGGGGGTGGAGGCTTTTACGAGCAGTACTTC.

This rearrangement joins TRBV6-1 to TRBJ2-7; TRBD1 matches 7 bases. Per the germline V gene, CDR1 is MNHNS and CDR2 is SASEGT. V shed 0 bases, J shed 0 bases, and the junction held 2 bases outside the gene matches. CDR3 length: 15 amino acids. The CDR3 reads CASSEAGGSSYEQYF. The CDR3 DNA reads TGTGCCAGCAGTGAAGCAGGGGGCAGCTCCTACGAGCAGTACTTC.

This chain uses TRBV4-2 with TRBJ2-7; 9 positions agree with TRBD2. The germline V gene has CDR1 LGHNA and CDR2 YNFKEQ. After removal of 0 bases from V and 5 bases from J, the junction contained 5 bases not matched to a gene. This CDR3 is 15 amino acids long. The CDR3 is CASSQEVASGDEQYF. The CDR3 DNA sequence: TGTGCCAGCAGCCAAGAAGTCGCTAGCGGGGACGAGCAGTACTTC.

The rearrangement uses TRBV27 and TRBJ1-2, with D possibly being TRBD1 (5 bases). Germline values: CDR1 MNHEY, CDR2 SMNVEV (reference sequence). The CDR3 has 15 residues. Trimming removed 5 bases at V and 4 bases at J, with 17 bases between. CDR3 coding DNA: TGTGCCAGCAGTGAGAGCAGGGAACTTTCCTATGGCTACACCTTC. Translation gives CASSESRELSYGYTF.

The sample holds one count of this clone. This chain links TRBV9 with TRBJ1-2, with no clear D. The germline gives CDR1 SGDLS, CDR2 YYNGEE. Trimming took off 3 bases at V and 4 bases at J, with 7 bases between the two ends. The CDR3 totals 12 residues. CDR3 sequence: CASSGAPYGYTF. For the CDR3, the DNA is TGTGCCAGCAGCGGCGCTCCCTATGGCTACACCTTC.

The chain combines TRBV18 with TRBJ2-7, with TRBD1 identical over 7 bases. CDR1 and CDR2 from the germline V gene are KGHSH and LQKENI. This CDR3 spans 16 amino acids. J was trimmed by 3 bases and V by 4 bases; bases with no gene match: 12. CDR3: CASSHSPGTENYEQYF. The CDR3 region has the DNA TGTGCCAGCTCACATTCCCCCGGGACAGAGAACTACGAGCAGTACTTC.

This chain connects TRBV7-9 to TRBJ1-1; 9 bases are shared with TRBD1. V gave up 1 base and J gave up 7 bases; unmatched junction bases: 7. Germline V gene sequence: CDR1 SEHNR, CDR2 FQNEAQ (reference sequence). The CDR3 is 15 residues long. CDR3 sequence: CASSLGRQGVNEAFF. The CDR3 DNA reads TGTGCCAGCAGCTTAGGAAGACAGGGGGTCAATGAAGCTTTCTTT. The whole variable domain, filled in from reference TRBV7-9 and TRBJ1-1, reads DTGVSQNPRHKITKRGQNVTFRCDPISEHNRLYWYRQTLGQGPEFLTYFQNEAQLEKSRLLSDRFSAERPKGSFSTLEIQRTEQGDSAMYLCASSLGRQGVNEAFFGQGTRLTVV.

This chain connects TRBV11-2 to TRBJ2-1; TRBD1 might be the D (6 bases). The germline V gene encodes CDR1 SGHAT and CDR2 FQNNGV. Trimming left V 5 bases short and J 0 bases short, with 14 bases between. The CDR3 has 16 residues. CDR3 coding DNA: TGTGCCAGCAGCAGGGGGATCCAGAGCTCCTACAATGAGCAGTTCTTC. Translated, it gives CASSRGIQSSYNEQFF.

The rearrangement joins TRBV10-1 to TRBJ2-1; no clear D gene. V lost 3 bases, J lost 4 bases, and 10 bases lay in between. CDR1 WNHNN and CDR2 SYGVQD come from the germline V gene (reference sequence). This CDR3 is built from 14 residues. This CDR3 reads CASSESGRYNEQFF. The CDR3 DNA sequence: TGCGCCAGCAGTGAATCGGGCAGATACAATGAGCAGTTCTTC.

For this clone: The junction and the germline gene differ at one end; a read error may be behind it. This chain joins TRBV3-1 (or the pseudogene TRBV3-2) and TRBJ2-5; the D gene is possibly TRBD1 (5 bases). The CDR3 is 15 residues long. Germline V gene lookup returns CDR1 LGHDT and CDR2 YNNKEL (reference sequence). The CDR3 DNA follows: TGTGCCAGCAGCCAAGGTACAGGCCCCCAAGGGACCCAGTACTTC. This sequence encodes CASSQGTGPQGTQYF.

The chain employs TRBV7-2 and TRBJ2-2; D not certain. The CDR3 totals 16 residues. Germline V CDR1 and CDR2: SGHTA, FQGNSA. V lost 1 base to trimming and J lost 1 base, with 10 bases between them. The CDR3 nucleotides are TGTGCCAGCAGCTTAGTTCCAGCGATGAACACCGGGGAGCTGTTTTTT. Protein product: CASSLVPAMNTGELFF.

This clone was seen more than once but under ten times. This chain links TRBV6-1 with TRBJ1-6, with 7 bases identical to TRBD1. CDR3 size: 17 residues. Per the germline V gene, CDR1 is MNHNS and CDR2 is SASEGT. The V gene end was trimmed by 4 bases and the J gene end by 8 bases; junction bases not matched to a gene: 14. The DNA for the CDR3 is TGTGCCAGCAGTGGGGGATGGACAGGACGTTCCGATTCACCCCTCCACTTT. Translated: CASSGGWTGRSDSPLHF.

Only one count was recorded for this clone. V and J are TRBV7-2 and TRBJ2-1; TRBD2 might be the D (5 bases). Germline-derived CDR1 and CDR2 are SGHTA and FQGNSA. This CDR3 region has 19 residues. V was trimmed by 5 bases and J by 4 bases, leaving 27 bases between them. CDR3 amino acids: CASSLNLAGERRNYNEQFF. In DNA, the CDR3 is TGTGCCAGCAGCCTAAACCTCGCCGGGGAGCGGCGGAATTACAATGAGCAGTTCTTC. Complete variable domain (other parts from reference TRBV7-2 and TRBJ2-1): GAGVSQSPSNKVTEKGKDVELRCDPISGHTALYWYRQSLGQGLEFLIYFQGNSAPDKSGLPSDRFSAERTGGSVSTLTIQRTQQEDSAVYLCASSLNLAGERRNYNEQFFGPGTRLTVL.

This chain uses TRBV6-5 with TRBJ1-2; 7 bases fit TRBD1. Trimming removed 6 bases from V and 4 bases from J; junction bases left unmatched: 8. From germline, CDR1 is MNHEY and CDR2 SVGAGI. This CDR3 region has 14 residues. This CDR3 is CASSPEGQFYGYTF. The CDR3 region has the DNA TGTGCCAGCAGCCCAGAGGGACAGTTCTATGGCTACACCTTC.

The chain has TRBV27 and TRBJ2-2; 9 positions match TRBD1. Germline V gives CDR1 MNHEY, CDR2 SMNVEV (reference sequence). The CDR3 consists of 14 residues. The V segment lost 7 bases and the J segment 3 bases; nucleotides outside the gene matches: 3. The CDR3 DNA reads TGTGCCAGCAACAGGGGGCGCGACACCGGGGAGCTGTTTTTT. Amino acid sequence: CASNRGRDTGELFF.

J is TRBJ1-3 and V is TRBV28, with D uncertain. V was pared by 6 bases and J by 2 bases, with 8 bases between. This CDR3 spans 13 amino acids. CDR1 and CDR2 (germline): MDHEN, SYDVKM. CDR3 bases: TGTGCCAGCAGGAGAGAGGCTGGAAACACCATATATTTT. Its protein product is CASRREAGNTIYF.

This chain joins TRBV30 and TRBJ1-5; D is possibly TRBD1 (5 bases). In germline, CDR1 is GTSNPN, CDR2 SVGIG (reference sequence). Trimming pared 4 bases from V and 4 bases from J, leaving 11 bases between. CDR3 length: 13 residues. The CDR3 loop is CAWTPGWNQPQHF. In nucleotides, the CDR3 is TGTGCCTGGACTCCAGGGTGGAATCAGCCCCAGCATTTT.

The chain combines TRBV28 with TRBJ2-3; 8 positions agree with TRBD2. V was clipped by 3 bases and J by 6 bases; unmatched bases: 5. Germline CDR1 and CDR2: MDHEN and SYDVKM. This CDR3 has 14 amino acids. This chain's CDR3 is CASSFRGGRDTQYF. The CDR3 DNA reads as TGTGCCAGCAGTTTTCGGGGGGGGCGCGATACGCAGTATTTT.